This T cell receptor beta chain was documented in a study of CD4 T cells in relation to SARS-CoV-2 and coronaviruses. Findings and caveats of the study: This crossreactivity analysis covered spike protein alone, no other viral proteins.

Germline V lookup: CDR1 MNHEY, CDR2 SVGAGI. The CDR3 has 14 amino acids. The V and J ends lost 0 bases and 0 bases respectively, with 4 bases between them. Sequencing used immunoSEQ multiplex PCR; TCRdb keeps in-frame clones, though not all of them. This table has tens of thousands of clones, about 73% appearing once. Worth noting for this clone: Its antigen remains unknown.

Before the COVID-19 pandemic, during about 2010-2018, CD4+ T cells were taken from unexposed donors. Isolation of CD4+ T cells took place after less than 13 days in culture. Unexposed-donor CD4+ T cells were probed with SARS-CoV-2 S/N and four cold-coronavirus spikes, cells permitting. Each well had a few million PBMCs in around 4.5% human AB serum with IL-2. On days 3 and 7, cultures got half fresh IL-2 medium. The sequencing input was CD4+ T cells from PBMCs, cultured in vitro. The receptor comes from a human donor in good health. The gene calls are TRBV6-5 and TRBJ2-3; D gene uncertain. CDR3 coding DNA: TGTGCCAGCAGTTACTCAGTCAGCACAGATACGCAGTATTTT. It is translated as CASSYSVSTDTQYF.